This section outlines one T cell receptor (beta chain) sequence together with its context. Its specificity is not known. The assay was immunoSEQ multiplex PCR, and TCRdb's table has in-frame clones only and misses some. The sample lists about 190,000 clones, approximately 90% occurring once. The data stem from a study of T cell responses to AZD1222 COVID-19 vaccine. Study results and limitations: Once two AZD1222 doses were given, Spike-specific TCR breadth and depth went up. Nearly half of spike-specific TCRs reportedly target variant regions that are unmutated in the B.1.351 and B.1.1.7 variants. Repertoires were obtained only post-peak T cell response.

The sequence was obtained from an adult in good health. Sample: peripheral blood, taken on day 0 of AZD1222 vaccination.

The CDR3 spells CASSQAASRLAVTDTQYF. CDR3 coding DNA: TGTGCCAGCAGCCAAGCGGCTTCCCGGCTAGCGGTCACAGATACGCAGTATTTT. The chain uses TRBV4-2 and TRBJ2-3; 7 bases agree with TRBD2. The V and J ends lost 1 base and 2 bases, in that order; junction bases with no gene match: 12. Germline V gene lookup returns CDR1 LGHNA and CDR2 YNFKEQ. There are 18 residues in the CDR3.